This TCR beta chain was captured in a study of control samples from healthy donors and cancer patients. The method was immunoSEQ multiplex PCR; TCRdb's version includes in-frame clones alone and lacks a portion of them. The sample consists of about 140,000 clones, approximately 90% of them appearing once. The CDR3 sequence is 13 residues long. V lost 0 bases to trimming and J lost 6 bases, with 6 bases between them. CDR1 and CDR2 from the germline V gene are MNHEY and SVGAGI. The chain uses TRBV6-5 and TRBJ1-5; D is ambiguous. The sample comprised blood. The TCR originated in a woman aged 25 to 39 in good health. The CDR3 coding sequence is TGTGCCAGCAGTTACTCGTCTGGTCAGCCCCAGCATTTT. Protein sequence: CASSYSSGQPQHF.